This T cell receptor beta chain stems from a study of blood T cells in healthy people across ages. V lost 5 bases and J lost 4; bases outside the gene matches: 9. The CDR3 is 16 residues long. Germline lookup yields CDR1 SGHVS and CDR2 FQNEAQ. It was with a sample-barcoded 5' primer and a J-beta primer mix that a second PCR of about 6 to 11 cycles was run. Each cDNA molecule received a tag from a template-switch adaptor that had 12 random nucleotides. Each CDR3 protein gets one entry after TCRdb re-called the 5' RACE reads with MiXCR. The sample shows 730,000 or so distinct CDR3 sequences, approximately 39% of them seen only once.

The origin of this receptor is a woman in her sixties in good health. V and J are TRBV7-8 and TRBJ1-5; 9 nucleotides agree with TRBD1. The sequenced material came from blood. CDR3 coding DNA: TGTGCCAGCAGCGAGGGGCGGACAGGGGAAAATCAGCCCCAGCATTTT. This encodes CASSEGRTGENQPQHF.